These T cell receptor beta chains were read from a single sample in a study of OX40 agonist ivuxolimab in advanced cancers. Some clones are missing from TCRdb's copy, which holds only in-frame ones; the method was immunoSEQ multiplex PCR. The repertoire holds tens of thousands of clones, with 75% to 95% as singletons. The input for sequencing was CD4+ or CD8+ T cells sorted from blood, taken in a trial of the OX40 agonist ivuxolimab. All receptors come from an adult with an advanced solid tumor such as melanoma, head and neck, liver or kidney cancer. CDR3s include the opening cysteine and the closing phenylalanine or tryptophan. The D gene is left open where the match is weak.

>TRBV19|TRBJ1-4|-
TGTGCCAGTAGTATTGCCAGTGCAACTAATGAAAAACTGTTTTTT
CASSIASATNEKLFF
>TRBV4-1|TRBJ1-5|-
TGCGCCAGCAGCCAAGTAGAACAGAGCAATCAGCCCCAGCATTTT
CASSQVEQSNQPQHF
>TRBV29-1|TRBJ2-5|-
TGCAGCGTTAAAGAAGTCCAAGAGACCCAGTACTTC
CSVKEVQETQYF
>TRBV18|TRBJ2-2|-
TGTGCCAGCTCGCACGGTAACACCGGGGAGCTGTTTTTT
CASSHGNTGELFF
>TRBV13|TRBJ2-5|-
TGTGCCAGCAGCTTTGCTCGGGACCCTGGGAATAAAGAGACCCAGTACTTC
CASSFARDPGNKETQYF
>TRBV27|TRBJ2-1|TRBD2
TGTGCCAGCAGGCCTAGCGGAACCTACAATGAGCAGTTCTTC
CASRPSGTYNEQFF
>TRBV28|TRBJ2-7|TRBD1
TGTGCCAGCAGCTACAGGGGCCCCTACGAGCAGTACTTC
CASSYRGPYEQYF
>TRBV18|TRBJ2-3|-
TGTGCCAGCTCCCCTAGCGTCGGTGGCACAGATACGCAGTATTTT
CASSPSVGGTDTQYF
>TRBV10-3|TRBJ2-3|TRBD1
TGTGCCATCAAGGGACAGCCAGGGCAAGGCTTCACAGATACGCAGTATTTT
CAIKGQPGQGFTDTQYF
>TRBV7-9|TRBJ2-2|-
TGTGCCAGCAGCTCTCAGGGGTTCACGAACACCGGGGAGCTGTTTTTT
CASSSQGFTNTGELFF
>TRBV6-5|TRBJ1-4|-
TGTGCCAGCAGTTATAGGGGGTCAGCGGAAAAACTGTTTTTT
CASSYRGSAEKLFF
>TRBV5-1|TRBJ1-6|-
TGCGCCAGCAGCTCGTCCTCAACAGGGTTTAGTTCACCCCTCCACTTT
CASSSSSTGFSSPLHF